What follows are 15 T cell receptor beta chains derived from one specimen sequenced in a study of Ad26.COV2.S vaccination and SARS-CoV-2 variants. Treatment indicated: roughly 19 received Ad26.COV2.S at low or high dose, single or two shots; about 5 received placebo; per-sample allocation not given. Sampling occurred on day 63 after the first vaccine or placebo injection. Profiled with immunoSEQ multiplex PCR; TCRdb holds only in-frame clones, not every one. The table lists about 400,000 clones, roughly nine tenths of them singletons. The sample in question was peripheral blood, obtained in a trial of Ad26.COV2.S vaccine versus placebo. The receptors here all came from a person between 18 and 65 years old who received the Ad26.COV2.S COVID-19 vaccine or a placebo.

The chain joins TRBV6-5 to TRBJ1-4; D remains unclear. The CDR3 spans 12 residues. V shed 7 bases and J shed 4 bases, with 7 bases lying between them. Germline V gene sequence: CDR1 MNHEY, CDR2 SVGAGI. The CDR3: CASKDRNEKLFF. The CDR3 nucleotides read TGTGCCAGCAAGGATCGTAATGAAAAACTGTTTTTT.

The J gene is TRBJ2-7, the V gene TRBV3-1 (or the pseudogene TRBV3-2), with 9 nucleotides matching TRBD1. Germline V gene lookup returns CDR1 LGHDT and CDR2 YNNKEL (reference sequence). CDR3 size: 14 residues. V dropped 4 bases and J dropped 6; count of bases not matched to a gene: 7. CDR3 nucleotide sequence: TGTGCCAGCAGCCCCGAGGACAGGGGAGGCGAGCAGTACTTC. It is translated as CASSPEDRGGEQYF.

The chain couples TRBV6-5 to TRBJ1-5; a possible D gene is TRBD1 (6 bases). Trimming took 8 bases from V and 7 from J, leaving 12 bases between them. This CDR3 comprises 12 residues. Per the germline V gene, CDR1 is MNHEY and CDR2 is SVGAGI. The CDR3 here is CASQGFGQPQHF. The CDR3 DNA reads as TGTGCCAGCCAGGGGTTTGGGCAGCCCCAGCATTTT.

This clone was observed a single time. The rearrangement links TRBV2 to TRBJ1-1; 10 nucleotides align to TRBD1. Germline V gene sequence: CDR1 SNHLY, CDR2 FYNNEI. The junction had 4 bases not matched to a gene; V was cut back by 3 bases and J by 9 bases. The CDR3 extends over 13 amino acids. CDR3 nucleotide sequence: TGTGCCAGCAGTGACGGGACAGGGGCCAAAGCTTTCTTT. Translation: CASSDGTGAKAFF.

The genes are TRBV10-2 and TRBJ2-7, with 7 bases lining up with TRBD1. This CDR3 has 15 residues. Germline V gene sequence: CDR1 WSHSY, CDR2 SAAADI. V lost 2 bases, J lost 7 bases, and 11 bases stayed unmatched. The CDR3 DNA is TGCGCCAGCAGTGAGCCGGGACAGACCATTTTGGAGCAGTACTTC. Translation gives CASSEPGQTILEQYF.

The chain links TRBV5-4 to TRBJ1-1; TRBD1 might be the D (5 bases). The V end lost 0 bases, the J end lost 8 bases, and 11 bases lay between the germline ends. Germline V gene data show CDR1 as SGHNT and CDR2 as YYREEE (reference sequence). This CDR3 has 13 residues. The CDR3 region is CASSLARGPEAFF. The CDR3 coding sequence is TGTGCCAGCAGCTTGGCAAGGGGCCCAGAAGCTTTCTTT. The entire variable domain, with the rest obtained from reference TRBV5-4 and TRBJ1-1, is as follows: ETGVTQSPTHLIKTRGQQVTLRCSSQSGHNTVSWYQQALGQGPQFIFQYYREEENGRGNFPPRFSGLQFPNYSSELNVNALELDDSALYLCASSLARGPEAFFGQGTRLTVV.

CDR3 sequence reads: CASSQDAVNTEAFF. In DNA form, the CDR3 reads TGCGCCAGCAGCCAAGATGCGGTGAACACTGAAGCTTTCTTT. The rearrangement joins TRBV4-1 to TRBJ1-1; D is undetermined. The CDR3 runs to 14 residues. Trimming stripped 0 bases from V and 0 bases from J, with 5 bases between. Germline-derived CDR1 and CDR2 are MGHRA and YSYEKL.

The chain combines TRBV14 with TRBJ1-4; D gene uncertain. V dropped 0 bases and J dropped 8 bases, with 16 bases sitting between them. The CDR3 loop spans 16 amino acids. Germline V gives CDR1 SGHDN, CDR2 FVKESK. CDR3 protein: CASSQDGCQICEKLFF. The CDR3 DNA reads as TGTGCCAGCAGCCAAGATGGTTGCCAGATTTGCGAAAAACTGTTTTTT.

The chain uses TRBV6-2 or TRBV6-3 and TRBJ2-2; no firm D call. Per germline, CDR1 MNHEY and CDR2 SVGEGT. V lost 2 bases and J 8 bases, leaving 6 bases between the germline ends. This CDR3 spans 12 amino acids. Here the CDR3 reads CASSYVVGELFF. In DNA form, the CDR3 reads TGTGCCAGCAGTTACGTTGTTGGGGAGCTGTTTTTT.

This chain links TRBV6-5 with TRBJ2-3, with D possibly being TRBD2 (5 bases). Germline V gene data show CDR1 as MNHEY and CDR2 as SVGAGI. The V end was cut by 7 bases, the J end by 1 base, with 15 bases between. The CDR3 is 15 residues long. The CDR3 DNA follows: TGTGCCAGCACGGACGGGGTTGGTGGCACAGATACGCAGTATTTT. Its protein is CASTDGVGGTDTQYF.

The rearrangement joins TRBV9 to TRBJ1-6; 10 bases align to TRBD1. This CDR3 has 17 amino acids. V lost 0 bases to trimming and J lost 6 bases; unmatched junction nucleotides: 6. Looked up from germline, CDR1 is SGDLS and CDR2 is YYNGEE. The CDR3 DNA is TGTGCCAGCAGCGTAGGAAACGGGGACAGGGGTAATTCACCCCTCCACTTT. Translating it yields CASSVGNGDRGNSPLHF.

The J gene is TRBJ1-2, the V gene TRBV12-3 or TRBV12-4; D is uncertain. The V gene lost 3 bases and the J gene lost 4 bases, with 9 bases spanning the gap. The CDR3 runs 13 residues. The CDR3 nucleotides are TGTGCCAGCAGTTTCGAACACTTCTATGGCTACACCTTC. This codes for CASSFEHFYGYTF.

The J gene is TRBJ2-7, the V gene TRBV5-1; 9 bases are a match to TRBD2. Germline trimming cut 0 bases from V and 1 base from J; bases unmatched to any gene: 5. Germline loops: CDR1 SGHRS, CDR2 YFSETQ. The CDR3 totals 16 residues. In nucleotides, the CDR3 is TGCGCCAGCAGCTTGGAGACTAGCGGCCAGTCCTACGAGCAGTACTTC. Its protein is CASSLETSGQSYEQYF.

The V call is TRBV6-2 or TRBV6-3, the J call TRBJ2-1; either TRBD1 or TRBD2 may fit D (5 bases each). Trimming took 2 bases from V and 0 from J, leaving 20 bases between them. This CDR3 is built from 19 residues. The germline V gene encodes CDR1 MNHEY and CDR2 SVGEGT. The CDR3 bases are TGTGCCAGCAGTTACCTCAACACCGGGACGCTGAGCTCCTACAATGAGCAGTTCTTC. This gives the protein CASSYLNTGTLSSYNEQFF.

The chain links TRBV2 to TRBJ2-1; weak D call: TRBD1 (5 bases). The CDR3 consists of 13 residues. V gave up 6 bases and J gave up 5 bases, with 11 bases separating them. CDR1 is SNHLY, CDR2 FYNNEI, per germline. The CDR3 loop reads CASRPQVNNEQFF. The CDR3 DNA reads as TGTGCCAGCAGGCCACAGGTTAACAATGAGCAGTTCTTC. Full variable domain (missing parts from reference TRBV2 and TRBJ2-1): EPEVTQTPSHQVTQMGQEVILRCVPISNHLYFYWYRQILGQKVEFLVSFYNNEISEKSEIFDDQFSVERPDGSNFTLKIRSTKLEDSAMYFCASRPQVNNEQFFGPGTRLTVL.